This T cell receptor (beta chain) was profiled in a study of monozygotic twins with inflammatory bowel disease. The study's findings and limits: No distinction between different T cell subtypes was possible.

Points on this clonotype: The antigen remains undetermined.

Following a re-call of the 5' RACE reads, TCRdb has one entry per CDR3 protein and lacks DNA. Its clone listing holds about 93,000 distinct CDR3 sequences. The CDR3 has 14 residues. The V gene's germline CDR1 is SGDLS and CDR2 YYNGEE. Staff drew a roughly 2.5 ml blood sample from each donor. Whole-blood total RNA was extracted without T cell sorting. The clonotype comes from a human donor with ulcerative colitis or Crohn's disease, or a healthy co-twin of an affected twin (not recorded which). Specimen: blood. The J gene is TRBJ1-1, the V gene TRBV9; lacking DNA, the TRBD1 call made by TCRdb goes unchecked. This chain's CDR3 is CASSLQGGASEAFF. Using reference TRBV9 and TRBJ1-1 for the parts outside the CDR3, the full variable domain is DSGVTQTPKHLITATGQRVTLRCSPRSGDLSVYWYQQSLDQGLQFLIQYYNGEERAKGNILERFSAQQFPDLHSELNLSSLELGDSALYFCASSLQGGASEAFFGQGTRLTVV.